A single sample gave rise to the 9 T cell receptor beta chains below, sequenced in a study of response to subunit inactivated influenza vaccine. TCRdb re-derived calls from the RT-PCR reads in MiXCR, one entry per CDR3 protein. Of about 300,000 distinct CDR3 sequences in the sample, roughly 20% are singletons; the top ten hold 9% to 12%. Source: PBMCs from blood, taken less than 22 months after vaccination. Receptor source: a man between 45 and 75 years old who received an inactivated influenza vaccine.

Only a few counts were recorded for this clonotype. The genes are TRBV13 and TRBJ2-7; 12 nucleotides line up with TRBD2. J gave up 5 bases and V 4 bases, and 6 bases lay outside the gene matches. This CDR3 is built from 15 residues. Germline lookup yields CDR1 PRHDT and CDR2 FYEKMQ (reference sequence). The CDR3 region has the DNA TGTGCCAGCAGCTCCCTAGCGGGGGGGATGGACGAGCAGTACTTC. Protein: CASSSLAGGMDEQYF.

The J gene is TRBJ2-3, the V gene TRBV7-2; 9 bases are shared with TRBD2. This CDR3 comprises 15 residues. V was pared by 5 bases and J by 2 bases, with 5 bases of the junction left unmatched. The germline gives CDR1 SGHTA, CDR2 FQGNSA. The DNA for the CDR3 is TGTGCCAGCAGCCCTCTAGCGGGGACCACAGATACGCAGTATTTT. It specifies CASSPLAGTTDTQYF.

The CDR3 here is CASRRTDYSNQPQHF. The CDR3 DNA reads as TGTGCCAGCAGACGGACAGACTATAGCAATCAGCCCCAGCATTTT. The V call is TRBV2, the J call TRBJ1-5; D is possibly TRBD1 (6 bases). Trimming stripped 6 bases from V and 0 bases from J, with 12 bases between. The CDR3 runs to 15 residues. The germline V gene encodes CDR1 SNHLY and CDR2 FYNNEI.

The rearrangement joins TRBV5-1 to TRBJ2-2; 7 bases map to TRBD2. With V trimmed by 7 bases and J by 5 bases, 8 bases remained unmatched. This CDR3 has 14 amino acids. CDR1 and CDR2 (germline): SGHRS, YFSETQ. CDR3 region: CASDSGGGTGELFF. The CDR3 DNA is TGCGCCAGCGACTCCGGGGGAGGGACCGGGGAGCTGTTTTTT.

This clonotype was observed many times. The chain couples TRBV4-2 to TRBJ1-1, with unresolved D. Between the trimmed V and J ends, which lost 0 bases and 5 bases, there was a span of 13 bases. The CDR3 loop spans 15 amino acids. The V gene's germline CDR1 is LGHNA and CDR2 YNFKEQ. The CDR3 nucleotides read TGTGCCAGCAGCCAAGAAGTGTACGCTGGAACTGAAGCTTTCTTT. Its translation: CASSQEVYAGTEAFF.

The V call is TRBV14, the J call TRBJ2-7; possible D gene TRBD1, 5 bases. The CDR3 is made up of 15 amino acids. V was trimmed by 1 base and J by 4 bases, leaving 14 bases between them. Germline V gives CDR1 SGHDN, CDR2 FVKESK. The CDR3 DNA is TGTGCCAGCAGCCAAGGAATCACAGGTACATACGAGCAGTACTTC. Residues: CASSQGITGTYEQYF.

This clonotype was recorded many times. J is TRBJ1-6 and V is TRBV12-3 or TRBV12-4; D might be TRBD1 (5 bases). V was shortened by 2 bases and J by 6 bases, with 11 bases between the two germline ends. The length of the CDR3 is 15 residues. The CDR3 bases are TGTGCCAGCAGTTTACTTGGGACTGGTAATTCACCCCTCCACTTT. It encodes CASSLLGTGNSPLHF.

This sequence joins TRBV4-1 and TRBJ1-1; perhaps TRBD1 as D (6 bases). CDR3 length: 14 residues. Germline loops: CDR1 MGHRA, CDR2 YSYEKL. Trimming cost V 2 bases and J 5 bases, with 12 bases left between them. CDR3 protein: CASSQNTGRTEAFF. CDR3 DNA: TGCGCCAGCAGCCAAAACACAGGGAGGACTGAAGCTTTCTTT.

This clonotype was seen a handful of times. The V and J genes are TRBV12-3 or TRBV12-4 and TRBJ1-5; tentative D call: TRBD1 (5 bases). V gave up 4 bases and J gave up 0 bases, with 10 bases separating them. This CDR3 spans 15 amino acids. Here the CDR3 DNA reads TGTGCCAGCAGTTACGACAGAACTAGCAATCAGCCCCAGCATTTT. It specifies CASSYDRTSNQPQHF.